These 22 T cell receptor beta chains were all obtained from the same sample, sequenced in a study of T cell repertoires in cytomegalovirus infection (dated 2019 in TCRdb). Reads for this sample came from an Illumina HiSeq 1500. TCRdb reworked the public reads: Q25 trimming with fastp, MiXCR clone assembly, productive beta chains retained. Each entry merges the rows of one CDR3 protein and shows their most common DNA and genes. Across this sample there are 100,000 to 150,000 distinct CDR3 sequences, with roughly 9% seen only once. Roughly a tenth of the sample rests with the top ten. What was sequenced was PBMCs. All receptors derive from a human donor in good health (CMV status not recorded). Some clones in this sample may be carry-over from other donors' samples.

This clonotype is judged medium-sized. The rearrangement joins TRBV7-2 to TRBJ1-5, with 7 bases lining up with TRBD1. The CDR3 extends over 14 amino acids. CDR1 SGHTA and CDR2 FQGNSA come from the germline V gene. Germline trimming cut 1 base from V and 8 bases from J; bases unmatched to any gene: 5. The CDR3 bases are TGTGCCAGCAGCTTAGAGAGGGGGCTGAAGCCCCAGCATTTT. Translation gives CASSLERGLKPQHF.

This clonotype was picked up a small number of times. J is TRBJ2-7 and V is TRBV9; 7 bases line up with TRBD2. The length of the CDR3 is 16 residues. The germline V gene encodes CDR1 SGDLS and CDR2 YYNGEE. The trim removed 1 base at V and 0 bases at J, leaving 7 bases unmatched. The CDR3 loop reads CASSVSWGGPSYEQYF. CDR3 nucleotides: TGTGCCAGCAGCGTAAGTTGGGGAGGGCCCTCCTACGAGCAGTACTTC.

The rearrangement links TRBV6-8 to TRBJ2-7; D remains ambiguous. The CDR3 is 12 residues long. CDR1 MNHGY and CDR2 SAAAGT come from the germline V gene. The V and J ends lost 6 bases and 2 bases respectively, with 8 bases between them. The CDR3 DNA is TGTGCCAGCAGCCCCGATGCCTACGAGCAGTACTTC. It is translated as CASSPDAYEQYF.

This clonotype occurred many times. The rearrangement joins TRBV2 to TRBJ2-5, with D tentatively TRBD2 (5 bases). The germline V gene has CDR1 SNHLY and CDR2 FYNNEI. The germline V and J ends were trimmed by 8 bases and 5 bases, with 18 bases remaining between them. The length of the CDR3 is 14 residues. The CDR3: CASSNGWPGETQYF. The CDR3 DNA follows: TGTGCCAGCTCCAATGGATGGCCGGGGGAGACCCAGTACTTC. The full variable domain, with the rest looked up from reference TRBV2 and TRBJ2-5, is EPEVTQTPSHQVTQMGQEVILRCVPISNHLYFYWYRQILGQKVEFLVSFYNNEISEKSEIFDDQFSVERPDGSNFTLKIRSTKLEDSAMYFCASSNGWPGETQYFGPGTRLLVL.

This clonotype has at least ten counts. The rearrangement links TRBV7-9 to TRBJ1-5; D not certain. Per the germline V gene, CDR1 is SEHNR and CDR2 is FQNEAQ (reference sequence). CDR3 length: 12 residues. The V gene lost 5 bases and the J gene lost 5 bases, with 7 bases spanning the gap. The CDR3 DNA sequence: TGTGCCAGCAGCGAGGGTCATCAGCCCCAGCATTTT. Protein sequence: CASSEGHQPQHF.

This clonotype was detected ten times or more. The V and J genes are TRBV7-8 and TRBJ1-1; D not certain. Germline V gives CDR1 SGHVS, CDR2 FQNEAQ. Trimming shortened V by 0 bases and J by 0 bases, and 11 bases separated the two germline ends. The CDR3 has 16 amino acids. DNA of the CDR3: TGTGCCAGCAGCTTAGCCAGCGTCCTATTGAACACTGAAGCTTTCTTT. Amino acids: CASSLASVLLNTEAFF.

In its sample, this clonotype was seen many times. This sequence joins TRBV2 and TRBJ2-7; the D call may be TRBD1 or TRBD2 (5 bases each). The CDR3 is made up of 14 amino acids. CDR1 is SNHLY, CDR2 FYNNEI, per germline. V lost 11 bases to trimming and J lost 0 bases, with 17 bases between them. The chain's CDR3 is CAGGRGPSSYEQYF. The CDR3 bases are TGTGCCGGGGGACGCGGGCCGAGCTCCTACGAGCAGTACTTC. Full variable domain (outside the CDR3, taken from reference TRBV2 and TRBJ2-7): EPEVTQTPSHQVTQMGQEVILRCVPISNHLYFYWYRQILGQKVEFLVSFYNNEISEKSEIFDDQFSVERPDGSNFTLKIRSTKLEDSAMYFCAGGRGPSSYEQYFGPGTRLTVT.

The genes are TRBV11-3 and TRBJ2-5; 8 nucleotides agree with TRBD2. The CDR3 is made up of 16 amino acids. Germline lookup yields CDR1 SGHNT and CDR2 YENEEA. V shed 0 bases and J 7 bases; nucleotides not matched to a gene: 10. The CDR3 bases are TGTGCCAGCAGCTTAGATGGGAGCGGGGGTTCTCGGACCCAGTACTTC. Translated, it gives CASSLDGSGGSRTQYF.

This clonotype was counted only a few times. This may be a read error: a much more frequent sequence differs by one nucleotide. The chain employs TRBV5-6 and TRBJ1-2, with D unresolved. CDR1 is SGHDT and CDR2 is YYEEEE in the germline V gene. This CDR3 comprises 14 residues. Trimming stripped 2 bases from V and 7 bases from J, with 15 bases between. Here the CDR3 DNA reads TGTGCCAGCAGCTTAGATACGGGCTTGGGTGGCTACACCTTC. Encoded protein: CASSLDTGLGGYTF.

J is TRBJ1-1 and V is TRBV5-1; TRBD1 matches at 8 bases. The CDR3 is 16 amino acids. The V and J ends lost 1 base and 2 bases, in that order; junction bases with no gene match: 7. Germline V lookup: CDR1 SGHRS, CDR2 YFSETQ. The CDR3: CASSLRTQGANTEAFF. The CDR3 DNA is TGCGCCAGCAGCTTGAGGACCCAGGGGGCTAACACTGAAGCTTTCTTT.

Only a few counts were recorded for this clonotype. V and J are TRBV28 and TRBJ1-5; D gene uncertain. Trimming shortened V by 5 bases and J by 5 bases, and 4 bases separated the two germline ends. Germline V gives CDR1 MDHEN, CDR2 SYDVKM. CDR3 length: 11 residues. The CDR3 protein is CASSEDQPQHF. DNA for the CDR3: TGTGCCAGCAGTGAGGATCAGCCCCAGCATTTT. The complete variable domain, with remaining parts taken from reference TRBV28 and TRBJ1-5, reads DVKVTQSSRYLVKRTGEKVFLECVQDMDHENMFWYRQDPGLGLRLIYFSYDVKMKEKGDIPEGYSVSREKKERFSLILESASTNQTSMYLCASSEDQPQHFGDGTRLSIL.

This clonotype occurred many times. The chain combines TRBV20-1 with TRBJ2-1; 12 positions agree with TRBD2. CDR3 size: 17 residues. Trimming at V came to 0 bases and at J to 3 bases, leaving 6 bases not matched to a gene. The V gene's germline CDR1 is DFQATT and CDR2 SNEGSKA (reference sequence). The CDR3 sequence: CSARDRLAGGIYNEQFF. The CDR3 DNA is TGCAGTGCTAGAGATCGTCTAGCGGGGGGGATCTACAATGAGCAGTTCTTC.

The CDR3 loop reads CASSLAGFRNQPQHF. For the CDR3, the DNA is TGTGCCAGCAGCTTGGCGGGGTTTCGCAATCAGCCCCAGCATTTT. The chain carries TRBV5-8 and TRBJ1-5; no clear D gene. CDR1 SGHTS and CDR2 YDEGEE come from the germline V gene. V was pared by 0 bases and J by 2 bases, with 9 bases between. The CDR3 is 15 residues long.

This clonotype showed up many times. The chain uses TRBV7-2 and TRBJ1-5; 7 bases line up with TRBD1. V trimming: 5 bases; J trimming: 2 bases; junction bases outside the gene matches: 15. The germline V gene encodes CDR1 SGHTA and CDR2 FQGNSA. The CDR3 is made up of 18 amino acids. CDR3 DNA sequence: TGTGCCAGCAGCCCGGGACAGAGCCCGAGGTGGGGCAATCAGCCCCAGCATTTT. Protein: CASSPGQSPRWGNQPQHF.

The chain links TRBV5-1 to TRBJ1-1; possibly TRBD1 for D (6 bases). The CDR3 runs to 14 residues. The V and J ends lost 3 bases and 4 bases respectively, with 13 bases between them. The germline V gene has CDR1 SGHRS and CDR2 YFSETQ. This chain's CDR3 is CASSSGVLGTEAFF. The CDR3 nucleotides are TGCGCCAGCAGCTCAGGGGTTTTGGGCACTGAAGCTTTCTTT.

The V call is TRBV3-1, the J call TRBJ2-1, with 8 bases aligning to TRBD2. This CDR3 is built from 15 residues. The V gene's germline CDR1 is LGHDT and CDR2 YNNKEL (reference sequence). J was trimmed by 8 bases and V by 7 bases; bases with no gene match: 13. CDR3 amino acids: CASTDRRGGKDEQFF. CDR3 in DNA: TGTGCCAGCACTGACCGACGGGGGGGCAAGGATGAGCAGTTCTTC.

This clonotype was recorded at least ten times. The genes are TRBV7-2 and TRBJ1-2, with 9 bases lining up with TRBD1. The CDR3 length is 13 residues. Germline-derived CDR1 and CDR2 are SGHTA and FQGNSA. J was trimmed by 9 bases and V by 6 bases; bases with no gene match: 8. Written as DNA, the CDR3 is TGTGCCAGCAGTCGTAGACAGGGGGGTAGCTACACCTTC. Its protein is CASSRRQGGSYTF.

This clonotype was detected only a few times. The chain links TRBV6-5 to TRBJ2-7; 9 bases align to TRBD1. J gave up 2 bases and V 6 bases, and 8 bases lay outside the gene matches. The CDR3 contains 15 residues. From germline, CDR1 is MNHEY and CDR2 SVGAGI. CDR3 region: CASSYTGGKAYEQYF. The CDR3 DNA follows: TGTGCCAGCAGCTATACAGGGGGCAAAGCCTACGAGCAGTACTTC.

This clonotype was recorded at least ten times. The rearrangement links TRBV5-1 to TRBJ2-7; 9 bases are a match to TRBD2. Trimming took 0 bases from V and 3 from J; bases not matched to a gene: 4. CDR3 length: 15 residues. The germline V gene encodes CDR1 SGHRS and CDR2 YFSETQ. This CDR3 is CASSLGLAGLYEQYF. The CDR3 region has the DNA TGCGCCAGCAGCTTGGGCCTAGCGGGACTCTACGAGCAGTACTTC.

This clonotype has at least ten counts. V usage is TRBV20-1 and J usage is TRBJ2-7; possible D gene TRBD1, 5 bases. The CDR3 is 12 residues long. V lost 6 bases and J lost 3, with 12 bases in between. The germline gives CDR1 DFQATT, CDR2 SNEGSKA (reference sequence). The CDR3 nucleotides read TGCAGTGCCCCCGACAGAATCTACGAGCAGTACTTC. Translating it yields CSAPDRIYEQYF.

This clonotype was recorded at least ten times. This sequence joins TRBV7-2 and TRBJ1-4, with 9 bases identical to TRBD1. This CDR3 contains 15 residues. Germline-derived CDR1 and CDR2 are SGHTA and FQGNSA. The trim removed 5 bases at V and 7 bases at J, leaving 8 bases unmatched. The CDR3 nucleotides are TGTGCCAGCAGCCCCGACAGGGGGTACGGTGAAAAACTGTTTTTT. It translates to CASSPDRGYGEKLFF.

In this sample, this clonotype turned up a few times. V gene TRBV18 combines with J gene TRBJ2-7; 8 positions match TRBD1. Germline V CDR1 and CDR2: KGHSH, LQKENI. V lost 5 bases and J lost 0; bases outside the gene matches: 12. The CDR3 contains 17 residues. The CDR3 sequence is CASSKDRDRSYSYEQYF. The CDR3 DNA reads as TGTGCCAGCTCAAAGGACAGGGATCGGTCTTACTCCTACGAGCAGTACTTC. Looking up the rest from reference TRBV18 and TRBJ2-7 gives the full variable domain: NAGVMQNPRHLVRRRGQEARLRCSPMKGHSHVYWYRQLPEEGLKFMVYLQKENIIDESGMPKERFSAEFPKEGPSILRIQQVVRGDSAAYFCASSKDRDRSYSYEQYFGPGTRLTVT.